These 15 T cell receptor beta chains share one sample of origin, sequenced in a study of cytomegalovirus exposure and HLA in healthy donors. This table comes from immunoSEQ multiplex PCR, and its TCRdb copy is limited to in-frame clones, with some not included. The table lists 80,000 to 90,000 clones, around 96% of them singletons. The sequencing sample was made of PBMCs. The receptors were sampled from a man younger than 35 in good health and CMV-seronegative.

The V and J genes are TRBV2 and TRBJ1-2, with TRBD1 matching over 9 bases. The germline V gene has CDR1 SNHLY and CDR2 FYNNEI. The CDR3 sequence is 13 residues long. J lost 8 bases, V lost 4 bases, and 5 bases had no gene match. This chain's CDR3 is CASSVQGAVGYTF. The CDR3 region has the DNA TGTGCCAGCAGTGTACAGGGGGCTGTGGGCTACACCTTC.

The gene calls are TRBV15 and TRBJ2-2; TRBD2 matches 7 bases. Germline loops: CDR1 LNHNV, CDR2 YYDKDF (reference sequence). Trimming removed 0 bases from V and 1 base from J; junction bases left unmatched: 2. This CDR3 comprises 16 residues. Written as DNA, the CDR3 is TGTGCCACCAGCAGAGAGGCTAGCGGGAACACCGGGGAGCTGTTTTTT. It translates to CATSREASGNTGELFF.

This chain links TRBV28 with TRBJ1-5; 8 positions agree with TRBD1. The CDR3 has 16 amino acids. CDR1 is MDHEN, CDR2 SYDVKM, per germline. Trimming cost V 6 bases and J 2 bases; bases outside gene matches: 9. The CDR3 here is CASRFLQGAGNQPQHF. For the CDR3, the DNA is TGTGCCAGCAGGTTCCTTCAGGGGGCCGGCAATCAGCCCCAGCATTTT.

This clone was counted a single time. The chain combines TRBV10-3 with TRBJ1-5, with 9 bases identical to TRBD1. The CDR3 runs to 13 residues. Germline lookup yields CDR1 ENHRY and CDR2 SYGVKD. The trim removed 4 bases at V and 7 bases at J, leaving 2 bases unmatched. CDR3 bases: TGTGCCATCAGTGTGGACAGGGGACAGCCCCAGCATTTT. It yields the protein CAISVDRGQPQHF.

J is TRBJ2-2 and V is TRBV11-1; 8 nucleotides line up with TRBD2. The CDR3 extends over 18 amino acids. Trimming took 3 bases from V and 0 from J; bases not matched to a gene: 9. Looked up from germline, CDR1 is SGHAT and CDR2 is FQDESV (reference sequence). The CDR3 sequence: CASSFPKAGDTNTGELFF. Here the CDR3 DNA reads TGTGCCAGCAGCTTCCCCAAAGCGGGAGACACGAACACCGGGGAGCTGTTTTTT.

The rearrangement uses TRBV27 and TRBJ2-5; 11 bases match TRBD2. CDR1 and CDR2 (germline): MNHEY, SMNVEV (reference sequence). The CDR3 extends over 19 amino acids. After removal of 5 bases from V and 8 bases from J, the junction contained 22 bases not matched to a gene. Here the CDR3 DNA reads TGTGCCAGCAGTCTACTTACTAGCGGGAGTCTCAGGACCTCAAGCACCCAGTACTTC. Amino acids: CASSLLTSGSLRTSSTQYF.

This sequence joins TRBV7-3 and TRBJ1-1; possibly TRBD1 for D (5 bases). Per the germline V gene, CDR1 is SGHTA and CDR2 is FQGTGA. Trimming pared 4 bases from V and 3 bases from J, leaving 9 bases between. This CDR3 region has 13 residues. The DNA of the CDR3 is TGTGCCAGCAGCTGGGGGGGTGACACTGAAGCTTTCTTT. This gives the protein CASSWGGDTEAFF.

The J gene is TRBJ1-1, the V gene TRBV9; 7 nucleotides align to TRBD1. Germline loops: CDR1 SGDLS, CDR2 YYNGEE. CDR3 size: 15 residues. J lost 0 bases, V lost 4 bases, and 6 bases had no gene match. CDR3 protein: CASSPRQGVNTEAFF. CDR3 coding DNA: TGTGCCAGCAGCCCACGACAGGGAGTGAACACTGAAGCTTTCTTT. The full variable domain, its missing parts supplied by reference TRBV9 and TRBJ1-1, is DSGVTQTPKHLITATGQRVTLRCSPRSGDLSVYWYQQSLDQGLQFLIQYYNGEERAKGNILERFSAQQFPDLHSELNLSSLELGDSALYFCASSPRQGVNTEAFFGQGTRLTVV.

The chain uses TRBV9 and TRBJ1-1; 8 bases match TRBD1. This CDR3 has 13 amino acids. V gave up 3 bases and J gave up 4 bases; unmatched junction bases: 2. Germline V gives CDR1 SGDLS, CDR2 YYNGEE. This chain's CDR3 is CASSADRGTEAFF. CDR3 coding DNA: TGTGCCAGCAGCGCAGACAGGGGCACTGAAGCTTTCTTT.

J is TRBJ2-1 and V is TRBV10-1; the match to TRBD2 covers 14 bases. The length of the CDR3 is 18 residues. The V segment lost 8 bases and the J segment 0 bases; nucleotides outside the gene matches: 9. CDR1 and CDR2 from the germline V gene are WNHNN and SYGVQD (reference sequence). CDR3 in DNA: TGCGCCAGCGGGACTAGCGGGAGTATAAGGAGCTCCTACAATGAGCAGTTCTTC. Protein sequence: CASGTSGSIRSSYNEQFF.

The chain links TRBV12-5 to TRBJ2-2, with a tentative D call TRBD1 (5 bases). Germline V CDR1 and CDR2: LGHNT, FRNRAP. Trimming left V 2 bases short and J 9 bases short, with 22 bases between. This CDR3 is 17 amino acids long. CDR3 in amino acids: CASGLYRLGVAGRELFF. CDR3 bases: TGTGCTAGTGGTTTGTACCGCCTAGGGGTAGCTGGCCGGGAGCTGTTTTTT.

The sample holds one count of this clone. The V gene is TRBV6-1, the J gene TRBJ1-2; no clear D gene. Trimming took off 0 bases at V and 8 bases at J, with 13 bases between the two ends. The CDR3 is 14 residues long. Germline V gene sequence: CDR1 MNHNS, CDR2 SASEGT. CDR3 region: CASSEAWVEGGYTF. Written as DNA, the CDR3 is TGTGCCAGCAGTGAAGCCTGGGTGGAGGGAGGCTACACCTTC.

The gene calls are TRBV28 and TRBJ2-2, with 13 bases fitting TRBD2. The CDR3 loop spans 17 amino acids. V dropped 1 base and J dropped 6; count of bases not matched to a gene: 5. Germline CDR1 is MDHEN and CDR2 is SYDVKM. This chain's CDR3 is CASSLFGLAGAAGELFF. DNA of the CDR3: TGTGCCAGCAGTTTATTTGGACTAGCGGGAGCGGCCGGGGAGCTGTTTTTT.

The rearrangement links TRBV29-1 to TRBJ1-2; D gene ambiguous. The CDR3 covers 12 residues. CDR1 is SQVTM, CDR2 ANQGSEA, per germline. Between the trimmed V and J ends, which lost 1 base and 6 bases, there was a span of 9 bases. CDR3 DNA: TGCAGCGTTGAAGTACAGATAAATGGCTACACCTTC. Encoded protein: CSVEVQINGYTF.

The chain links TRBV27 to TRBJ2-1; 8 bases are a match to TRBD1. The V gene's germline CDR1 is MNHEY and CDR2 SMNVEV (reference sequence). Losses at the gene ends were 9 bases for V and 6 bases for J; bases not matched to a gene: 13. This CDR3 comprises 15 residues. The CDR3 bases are TGTGCCAGTAAACGCGGGACAGGAGATACCAATGAGCAGTTCTTC. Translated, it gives CASKRGTGDTNEQFF.